One sample yielded the 9 T cell receptor beta chains listed below, sequenced in a study of T cell changes during pregnancy in multiple sclerosis. Here immunoSEQ multiplex PCR was the method, and the copy in TCRdb shows in-frame clones only, minus some. The sample shows 65,000 to 90,000 clones, approximately 92% of them seen only once. The sequencing used peripheral blood, collected before pregnancy. The source of these receptors is a female donor with multiple sclerosis, enrolled in a pregnancy study.

The chain joins TRBV4-2 to TRBJ2-5; D may be TRBD1 (6 bases). V was pared by 0 bases and J by 5 bases, with 13 bases between. CDR3 length: 15 amino acids. CDR1 and CDR2 from the germline V gene are LGHNA and YNFKEQ. The CDR3 protein is CASSQDPGVGETQYF. Written as DNA, the CDR3 is TGTGCCAGCAGCCAAGATCCAGGGGTTGGGGAGACCCAGTACTTC.

This clone was seen a single time. The chain is built from TRBV4-1 and TRBJ1-1; a weak D match, TRBD1 (6 bases). Trimming shortened V by 4 bases and J by 0 bases, and 15 bases separated the two germline ends. Germline V gene data show CDR1 as MGHRA and CDR2 as YSYEKL. There are 16 residues in the CDR3. The CDR3 spells CASSRLKQGLNTEAFF. The CDR3 region has the DNA TGCGCCAGCAGCCGCCTGAAACAGGGCTTGAACACTGAAGCTTTCTTT.

The V and J genes are TRBV7-9 and TRBJ2-2, with 12 bases that match TRBD1. V lost 5 bases to trimming and J lost 7 bases; unmatched junction nucleotides: 8. CDR1 and CDR2 from the germline V gene are SEHNR and FQNEAQ (reference sequence). The CDR3 loop spans 16 amino acids. This CDR3 is CASSGPGQGAVGELFF. CDR3 coding DNA: TGTGCCAGCAGCGGCCCGGGACAGGGGGCAGTCGGGGAGCTGTTTTTT.

The chain couples TRBV13 to TRBJ1-2, with D perhaps matching TRBD1 (5 bases). V lost 3 bases to trimming and J lost 8 bases, with 19 bases between them. Germline V CDR1 and CDR2: PRHDT, FYEKMQ (reference sequence). The CDR3 has 15 amino acids. The CDR3: CASSFAGTGGEGYTF. CDR3 sequence (DNA): TGTGCCAGCAGCTTCGCCGGGACCGGAGGGGAAGGCTACACCTTC.

The J gene is TRBJ2-1, the V gene TRBV9, with 7 bases lining up with TRBD1. CDR1 and CDR2 (germline): SGDLS, YYNGEE. The CDR3 length is 15 residues. Trimming took 1 base from V and 8 from J; bases not matched to a gene: 9. CDR3 loop: CASSVLSKGADEQFF. The CDR3 DNA reads as TGTGCCAGCAGCGTACTTTCTAAGGGGGCCGATGAGCAGTTCTTC.

The chain has TRBV28 and TRBJ2-2; no clear D. Trimming pared 6 bases from V and 6 bases from J, leaving 14 bases between. This CDR3 comprises 14 residues. Per the germline V gene, CDR1 is MDHEN and CDR2 is SYDVKM. For the CDR3, the DNA is TGTGCCAGCAGCCCCCCCAACCGGGCCGGGGAGCTGTTTTTT. Amino acids: CASSPPNRAGELFF.

The rearrangement uses TRBV11-2 and TRBJ2-5; TRBD2 might be the D (5 bases). Trimming stripped 1 base from V and 4 bases from J, with 10 bases between. The germline gives CDR1 SGHAT, CDR2 FQNNGV. This CDR3 has 14 residues. CDR3 protein: CASSLVTTRETQYF. The CDR3 DNA is TGTGCCAGCAGCTTAGTTACAACTAGAGAGACCCAGTACTTC.

This sequence joins TRBV29-1 and TRBJ2-7, with D perhaps TRBD2 (5 bases). The ends were cut back, 3 bases at V and 0 bases at J, with 9 bases in the middle. In germline, CDR1 is SQVTM, CDR2 ANQGSEA. This CDR3 contains 13 residues. Here the CDR3 DNA reads TGCAGCGTTGACAGCGGTAGCTCCTACGAGCAGTACTTC. This translates into CSVDSGSSYEQYF.

The chain employs TRBV30 and TRBJ2-5; D not certain. This CDR3 comprises 11 residues. Trimming left V 7 bases short and J 1 base short, with 7 bases between. Germline CDR1 reads GTSNPN; CDR2 reads SVGIG (reference sequence). CDR3 bases: TGTGCCTTTGCGGTCCAAGAGACCCAGTACTTC. Translated, it gives CAFAVQETQYF.